The subject of this entry is one T cell receptor (beta chain). This entry belongs to a study of T cell responses to AZD1222 COVID-19 vaccine. Libraries were prepared by immunoSEQ multiplex PCR; TCRdb keeps only in-frame clonotypes and omits some of them. This table holds roughly 160,000 clones, approximately 93% found once. This sequence was found in an adult in good health. Source: peripheral blood, taken on day 0 of AZD1222 vaccination.

The CDR3 sequence is CASSLGGLADYTQYF. CDR3 DNA sequence: TGCGCCAGCAGCCTGGGAGGACTAGCAGATTATACGCAGTATTTT. The chain recombines TRBV4-3 with TRBJ2-3, with 8 bases that match TRBD2. V was pared by 4 bases and J by 7 bases, with 10 bases of the junction left unmatched. The CDR3 is 15 amino acids. Germline lookup yields CDR1 LGHNA and CDR2 YSLEER.